This T cell receptor (beta chain) was observed in a study of monozygotic twins with inflammatory bowel disease. TCRdb reprocessed the 5' RACE reads and reports one entry per CDR3 protein, with no DNA. This repertoire includes 400,000 or so distinct CDR3 sequences. Source material: blood. This TCR was sampled from a human donor with ulcerative colitis or Crohn's disease, or a healthy co-twin of an affected twin (not recorded which).

CDR3 region: CASSLDGGQETQYF. The chain has TRBV5-1 and TRBJ2-5; TCRdb lists TRBD1, though no DNA is available to test this call. This CDR3 comprises 14 residues. Germline CDR1 reads SGHRS; CDR2 reads YFSETQ.